The T cell receptor beta chain described here comes from a study of blood T cell repertoires in COVID-19. For the study at large: Acute and convalescent COVID-19 specimens originated in the United States, Italy and Spain. PBMCs, B-cell-depleted T cells, or T cells were the source of the cDNA or gDNA that made up the material.

The authors' processing: By means of reference gene primer amplification, nucleated cell counts were estimated. Sequencing used immunoSEQ multiplex PCR; TCRdb keeps in-frame clones, though not all of them. V and J calls and clone size are those listed in that table; D and trimming were worked out from the DNA. The sample carries 43,000 or so clones, approximately 86% recorded once. CDR1 LGHNA and CDR2 YSLEER come from the germline V gene. Trimming removed 0 bases at V and 7 bases at J, with 12 bases between. The CDR3 is 14 amino acids. This receptor was taken from a man in his 60s with active COVID-19. Sequenced material: peripheral blood. This chain connects TRBV4-3 to TRBJ1-2, with D tentatively TRBD1 (5 bases). As DNA, the CDR3 is TGCGCCAGCAGCCAAGATGGGGGGATCGGTGGCTACACCTTC. It specifies CASSQDGGIGGYTF.